The 21 T cell receptor beta chains below were found in one sample sequenced in a study of CD8+CD57+ T cells in acquired aplastic anemia. Those patients picked for sequencing had displayed CD8+CD57+ cell expansion on flow cytometry. Investigators profiled TCR beta VDJ and CDR3 from genomic DNA template. Using its own MiXCR run on the reads, TCRdb lists one record per CDR3 protein. Seen here are fewer than 200,000 distinct CDR3 sequences, around half observed once, and the top ten hold 1.1%. Material: sorted CD4+, CD8+, or CD8+CD57+ T cells (not recorded which) from PBMCs. The receptor set was obtained from a human donor with aplastic anemia.

V and J are TRBV20-1 and TRBJ2-2; D might be TRBD2 (6 bases). Trimming left V 1 base short and J 5 bases short, with 11 bases between. Germline V gene lookup returns CDR1 DFQATT and CDR2 SNEGSKA (reference sequence). The CDR3 has 14 amino acids. The CDR3 DNA follows: TGCAGTGCTAGAGTGGCAGGAGGGACCGGGGAGCTGTTTTTT. It translates to CSARVAGGTGELFF.

The chain carries TRBV29-1 and TRBJ2-3; maybe TRBD2 (5 bases). Germline CDR1 is SQVTM and CDR2 is ANQGSEA. Between the trimmed V and J ends, which lost 8 bases and 0 bases, there was a span of 12 bases. The CDR3 has 13 residues. Here the CDR3 reads CSLGLASTDTQYF. In DNA, the CDR3 is TGCAGCTTGGGCCTAGCTAGCACAGATACGCAGTATTTT.

This clonotype was seen repeatedly, ten times or more. The chain combines TRBV20-1 with TRBJ1-5; D gene ambiguous. V was shortened by 0 bases and J by 6 bases, with 12 bases between the two germline ends. The germline CDR1 and CDR2 sequences are DFQATT and SNEGSKA (reference sequence). The CDR3 is made up of 14 amino acids. The CDR3 DNA reads as TGCAGTGCTAGAGAGGTACAGATTTTTCAGCCCCAGCATTTT. This gives the protein CSAREVQIFQPQHF.

V and J are TRBV9 and TRBJ2-1; tentative D call: TRBD2 (6 bases). CDR1 SGDLS and CDR2 YYNGEE come from the germline V gene. The CDR3 runs to 13 residues. V was cut by 3 bases and J by 5 bases, with 9 bases left in between. The CDR3 DNA reads as TGTGCCAGCAGCGACCCTAGCGACAATGAGCAGTTCTTC. Its translation: CASSDPSDNEQFF. The whole variable domain, filled in from reference TRBV9 and TRBJ2-1, reads DSGVTQTPKHLITATGQRVTLRCSPRSGDLSVYWYQQSLDQGLQFLIQYYNGEERAKGNILERFSAQQFPDLHSELNLSSLELGDSALYFCASSDPSDNEQFFGPGTRLTVL.

The chain uses TRBV29-1 and TRBJ1-5; D is possibly TRBD1 (5 bases). Trimming removed 4 bases at V and 5 bases at J, with 9 bases between. CDR3 size: 12 residues. Germline V gene data show CDR1 as SQVTM and CDR2 as ANQGSEA. CDR3 in amino acids: CSVGQKDQPQHF. For the CDR3, the DNA is TGCAGCGTTGGACAGAAAGATCAGCCCCAGCATTTT.

This sequence joins TRBV2 and TRBJ2-7, with TRBD1 as a possible D gene (5 bases). Between the trimmed V and J ends, which lost 2 bases and 2 bases, there was a span of 13 bases. Germline V gene data show CDR1 as SNHLY and CDR2 as FYNNEI. The CDR3 runs 15 residues. For the CDR3, the DNA is TGTGCCAGCAGTGAACAGGACATGCCTCCCTACGAGCAGTACTTC. Translated, it gives CASSEQDMPPYEQYF.

The chain carries TRBV19 and TRBJ2-7; D is undetermined. The germline V and J ends were trimmed by 1 base and 2 bases, with 6 bases remaining between them. The CDR3 is 13 amino acids. The germline V gene has CDR1 LNHDA and CDR2 SQIVND (reference sequence). CDR3 coding DNA: TGTGCCAGTAGTATAGGGTTAACCTACGAGCAGTACTTC. Protein sequence: CASSIGLTYEQYF. The variable domain in full, completed from reference TRBV19 and TRBJ2-7, reads DGGITQSPKYLFRKEGQNVTLSCEQNLNHDAMYWYRQDPGQGLRLIYYSQIVNDFQKGDIAEGYSVSREKKESFPLTVTSAQKNPTAFYLCASSIGLTYEQYFGPGTRLTVT.

In the case of this clonotype: A much larger clone sits a single nucleotide away, making a read error possible. V gene TRBV5-4 combines with J gene TRBJ2-7, with a tentative D call TRBD2 (7 bases). With 4 bases removed from V and 3 bases from J, the gap between germline ends came to 23 bases. This CDR3 has 17 amino acids. Germline V CDR1 and CDR2: SGHNT, YYREEE (reference sequence). CDR3 in DNA: TGTGCCAGCAGCGTGGGACGGGGGGCTCAGATTCGCTACGAGCAGTACTTC. It translates to CASSVGRGAQIRYEQYF. The whole variable domain, remainder taken from reference TRBV5-4 and TRBJ2-7, is ETGVTQSPTHLIKTRGQQVTLRCSSQSGHNTVSWYQQALGQGPQFIFQYYREEENGRGNFPPRFSGLQFPNYSSELNVNALELDDSALYLCASSVGRGAQIRYEQYFGPGTRLTVT.

This chain connects TRBV10-1 to TRBJ1-5; D remains unclear. The CDR3 consists of 16 residues. Germline CDR1 is WNHNN and CDR2 is SYGVQD (reference sequence). V shed 6 bases and J shed 3 bases, with 18 bases lying between them. This CDR3 is CASSQVHTDLNQPQHF. CDR3 bases: TGCGCCAGCAGCCAAGTTCACACAGACCTCAATCAGCCCCAGCATTTT.

This clonotype was picked up a small number of times. The chain recombines TRBV24-1 with TRBJ1-1, with D hard to call. CDR1 KGHDR and CDR2 SFDVKD come from the germline V gene. The CDR3 contains 15 residues. Trimming took off 4 bases at V and 5 bases at J, with 16 bases between the two ends. The CDR3 protein is CATSDPRGGRTEAFF. DNA for the CDR3: TGTGCCACCAGTGACCCCCGGGGAGGAAGGACTGAAGCTTTCTTT.

In this sample, this clonotype turned up a few times. The V gene is TRBV25-1, the J gene TRBJ2-7, with TRBD1 matching 7 bases. The CDR3 loop spans 16 amino acids. V lost 2 bases and J lost 2; bases outside the gene matches: 9. Germline lookup yields CDR1 MGHDK and CDR2 SYGVNS. CDR3 DNA sequence: TGTGCCAGCAGTGAAGCTTACCGGGACAGAACCTACGAGCAGTACTTC. Protein: CASSEAYRDRTYEQYF.

The sample holds one count of this clonotype. A much larger clonotype is one base distant, so this may be a read error. The chain has TRBV12-3 or TRBV12-4 and TRBJ2-3; D may match TRBD1 or TRBD2 (7 bases each). The CDR3 contains 12 residues. CDR3 region: CASRPGGTTRYF. CDR3 bases: TGTGCCAGCAGGCCAGGGGGGACTACGCGGTATTTT.

This chain links TRBV5-1 with TRBJ2-5, with a weak D call TRBD2 (7 bases). V was cut by 4 bases and J by 3 bases, with 19 bases left in between. The CDR3 runs 16 residues. Germline CDR1 SGHRS, CDR2 YFSETQ. The CDR3 bases are TGCGCCAGCAGCCACCGAGTGGGGGGGGCAGAAGAGACCCAGTACTTC. Translated, it gives CASSHRVGGAEETQYF.

This clonotype was seen just once. This chain joins TRBV7-9 and TRBJ2-7, with 8 bases lining up with TRBD1. V lost 7 bases, J lost 5 bases, and 4 bases stayed unmatched. CDR3 length equals 12 residues. The germline gives CDR1 SEHNR, CDR2 FQNEAQ (reference sequence). The DNA for the CDR3 is TGTGCCAGCACAGGGGGCTTCGACGAGCAGTACTTC. Translation: CASTGGFDEQYF.

The J gene is TRBJ2-7, the V gene TRBV24-1, with a tentative D call TRBD2 (5 bases). Germline V lookup: CDR1 KGHDR, CDR2 SFDVKD. The V gene lost 4 bases and the J gene lost 7 bases, with 19 bases spanning the gap. The CDR3 is made up of 15 amino acids. The CDR3 nucleotides are TGTGCCACCAGTGACCCCCAGGCCGGGATTACGGAGCAGTACTTC. Encoded protein: CATSDPQAGITEQYF.

The gene calls are TRBV20-1 and TRBJ2-2; D is unclear. Trimming took off 6 bases at V and 6 bases at J, with 17 bases between the two ends. The CDR3 extends over 14 amino acids. The germline gives CDR1 DFQATT, CDR2 SNEGSKA (reference sequence). CDR3 amino acids: CSAPPVAAPGELFF. DNA of the CDR3: TGCAGTGCACCGCCCGTAGCAGCACCCGGGGAGCTGTTTTTT.

This clonotype was seen many times. The chain joins TRBV20-1 to TRBJ2-1; TRBD2 matches at 16 bases. In germline, CDR1 is DFQATT, CDR2 SNEGSKA (reference sequence). V shed 4 bases, J shed 7 bases, and the junction held 13 bases outside the gene matches. The CDR3 extends over 18 amino acids. This CDR3 reads CSANSDRGLAGGLNEQFF. The CDR3 coding sequence is TGCAGTGCTAACTCGGACAGGGGACTAGCGGGGGGGCTAAATGAGCAGTTCTTC.

The chain carries TRBV15 and TRBJ2-7; 7 bases agree with TRBD1. Trimming removed 5 bases from V and 2 bases from J; junction bases left unmatched: 9. CDR1 is LNHNV, CDR2 YYDKDF, per germline (reference sequence). CDR3 size: 15 residues. The CDR3 loop is CATSPRLGQTYEQYF. The CDR3 DNA follows: TGTGCCACCAGCCCTCGCTTGGGACAGACCTACGAGCAGTACTTC.

This clonotype was observed at least ten times. The chain links TRBV20-1 to TRBJ2-3, with 7 bases lining up with TRBD2. V trimming: 7 bases; J trimming: 2 bases; junction bases outside the gene matches: 12. Looked up from germline, CDR1 is DFQATT and CDR2 is SNEGSKA (reference sequence). The CDR3 sequence is 15 residues long. Here the CDR3 DNA reads TGCAGTGGGGAGGCTAGCGGAACGCCCACAGATACGCAGTATTTT. Translation gives CSGEASGTPTDTQYF.

This chain joins TRBV5-1 and TRBJ1-5, with D hard to call. The CDR3 extends over 14 amino acids. Germline V lookup: CDR1 SGHRS, CDR2 YFSETQ. The germline V and J ends were trimmed by 0 bases and 3 bases, with 7 bases remaining between them. The CDR3, as DNA: TGCGCCAGCAGCTTGGGGCAGCCCAATCAGCCCCAGCATTTT. Its protein product is CASSLGQPNQPQHF.

This clonotype was seen only once. The rearrangement uses TRBV20-1 and TRBJ2-3, with TRBD2 matching 9 bases. The CDR3 contains 14 residues. V dropped 6 bases and J dropped 4; count of bases not matched to a gene: 8. Germline-derived CDR1 and CDR2 are DFQATT and SNEGSKA (reference sequence). The CDR3 loop is CSAGLREGPDTQYF. CDR3 DNA: TGCAGTGCCGGCCTGCGGGAGGGCCCAGATACGCAGTATTTT.